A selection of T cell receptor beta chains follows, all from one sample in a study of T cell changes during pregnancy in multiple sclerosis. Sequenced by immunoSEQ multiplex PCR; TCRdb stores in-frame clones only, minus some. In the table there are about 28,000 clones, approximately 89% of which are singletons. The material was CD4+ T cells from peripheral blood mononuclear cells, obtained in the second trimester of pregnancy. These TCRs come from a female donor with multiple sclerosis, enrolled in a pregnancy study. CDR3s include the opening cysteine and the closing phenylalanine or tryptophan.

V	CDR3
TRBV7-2	CASSLLSGGAGTDTQYF
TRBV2	CASKTGLAATYNEQFF
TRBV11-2	CASSLAGGYQDTQYF
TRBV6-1	CASSVQGANYGYTF
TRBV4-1	CASSQDLGQPQHF
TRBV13	CASKAGVNTGELFF
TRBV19	CASTQTGTSGWETQYF
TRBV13	CASSSPGLAGGHEQYF
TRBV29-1	CSVRGGNGYEQYF
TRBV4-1	CASSGSNYGYTF
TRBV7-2	CASSFPTSGGYTDTQYF
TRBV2	CASSGSLSNQPQHF
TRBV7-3	CASSYPSQGHNTGELFF
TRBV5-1	CASSAGTGGITLHF
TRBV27	CASSQGYNEQFF
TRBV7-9	CASSSGGVIGGTQYF
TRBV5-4	CASRKPPGQGKDEQFF
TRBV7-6	CASSLASVYNEQFF
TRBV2	CASNVVGHNYGYTF
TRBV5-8	CASSLQDTYGYTF
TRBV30	CAWSVGAGGVTDTQYF
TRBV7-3	CASSFRTSGYTDTQYF
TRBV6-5	CASSFQGGRGYTF
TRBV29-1	CSYGGDTAAPYNEQFF
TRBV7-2	CASSSGLAGFSYEQYF
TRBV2	CASGLAEPANTGELFF
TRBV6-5	CASSYAEGQPQHF
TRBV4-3	CASSQERTGVTDTQYF
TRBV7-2	CASSSGQRTYEQYF
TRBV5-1	CASTAGLAGVNEQFF
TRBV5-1	CASSLDPRGHGNQPQHF
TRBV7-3	CASSFLAGAGDTQYF
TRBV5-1	CASSLGGTGATEAFF
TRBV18	CASSPGQVYGYTF
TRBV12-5	CASGKGQGTEKLFF
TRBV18	CASSPTGSQPQHF
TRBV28	CASSLRTGEYTEAFF
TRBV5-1	CASSPSGTGRLTNTGELFF
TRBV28	CASEGWGQGGDEQFF
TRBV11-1	CASSTGQGSEKLFF
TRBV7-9	CASSLPGLAAYNEQFF
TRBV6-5	CASRAMGGNYGYTF
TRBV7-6	CASSRWRDTEAFF
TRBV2	CASRDRTETQYF
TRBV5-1	CASSLGLAGALGQFF
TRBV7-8	CASSFSGDRGDEQYF
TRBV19	CASTPVGGETGELFF
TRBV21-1	CASSEGTAQETQYF
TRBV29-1	CSVRKTGNTEAFF
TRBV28	CASRFWGQGYTF
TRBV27	CASAPHRGTQYF
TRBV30	CAWMEGAFAEAFF
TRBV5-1	CASSLRGRDRDYEQYF
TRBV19	CASNRGQRWDTEAFF
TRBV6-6	CASIPPGGGGEQYF
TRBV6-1	CASSEAWGGARAFF
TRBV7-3	CASSLVWTGEDNEQFF